This is a list of T cell receptor beta chains from one sample in a study of read filtering for tumor transcriptome and immune sequencing. TCRdb redid the calling of the reads with MiXCR, one entry per CDR3 protein. The sample comprises tens of thousands of distinct CDR3 sequences, 20% of which are singletons, and about 17% rests with the top ten. Source material: a population of CD138-negative cells sorted from bone marrow. These receptors were obtained from a donor at least 40 years old with multiple myeloma. The CDR3 runs from the conserved cysteine through the conserved F or W. The order of the fields is J gene, V gene, CDR3 protein.

TRBJ2-3 | TRBV4-1 | CASSQDKDTQYF
TRBJ1-4 | TRBV20-1 | CSVRDRVIEKLFF
TRBJ2-2 | TRBV19 | CASKRHARTGELFF
TRBJ1-1 | TRBV11-2 | CASSLKSGVEAFF
TRBJ2-5 | TRBV20-1 | CSARGQGSGRAQETQYF
TRBJ2-2 | TRBV6-5 | CASSAQGAGELFF
TRBJ2-1 | TRBV14 | CASSQGASVDEQFF
TRBJ2-7 | TRBV15 | CATSRTPGQGDEQYF
TRBJ2-5 | TRBV7-9 | CASSLMEGQETQYF
TRBJ2-3 | TRBV6-5 | CASSYLQGGDTQYF
TRBJ2-3 | TRBV3-1 | CASSSTGTSVSDTQYF
TRBJ2-7 | TRBV11-2 | CASSLVIGGSSYEQYF
TRBJ1-5 | TRBV4-1 | CASSQGGQARNQPQHF
TRBJ2-7 | TRBV5-1 | CASSTRDTYEQYF
TRBJ2-1 | TRBV7-3 | CASSLDPSSYNEQFF
TRBJ2-5 | TRBV28 | CASSARTGPQETQYF
TRBJ1-5 | TRBV29-1 | CSPPGQGARGNQPQHF
TRBJ1-4 | TRBV20-1 | CSARGKNEELLF
TRBJ1-5 | TRBV5-5 | CASSYRDRSSLGGNQPQHF
TRBJ2-4 | TRBV5-1 | CASSTGENIQYF
TRBJ2-7 | TRBV28 | CASSALPGQEPYEQYF
TRBJ2-1 | TRBV20-1 | CSARGLRLAAYNEQFF
TRBJ1-2 | TRBV5-4 | CAGSTGQLANYGYTF
TRBJ2-1 | TRBV18 | CASSSPSSYNEQFF
TRBJ1-4 | TRBV7-9 | CASGTTTNEKLFF
TRBJ2-2 | TRBV3-1 | CASSQGTGGSGELFF
TRBJ2-7 | TRBV29-1 | CSDRDWTGGGYEQYF
TRBJ2-5 | TRBV6-5 | CASSSTLPGTSGPGPRGGVKTQYF
TRBJ2-5 | TRBV28 | CAAGGATAQYF
TRBJ2-7 | TRBV27 | CASSLKPWSSYEQYF
TRBJ1-5 | TRBV20-1 | CSARDGEKPQHF
TRBJ2-5 | TRBV21-1 | CASSKRQGGTEETQYF
TRBJ2-2 | TRBV20-1 | CSARQGATTGELFF
TRBJ2-3 | TRBV27 | CASSLPGQGATTQYF
TRBJ1-5 | TRBV7-8 | CASSPLGLGNQPQHF
TRBJ1-4 | TRBV29-1 | CSVTDPTNEKLFF
TRBJ2-1 | TRBV7-9 | CASSLLAGGGEQFF
TRBJ1-5 | TRBV6-5 | CASRHREYSNQPQHF
TRBJ2-7 | TRBV3-1 | CASSPISGRIEGEQYF
TRBJ1-4 | TRBV21-1 | CASSNAWDKRMHEKLFF
TRBJ2-3 | TRBV2 | CASAPGQPSDTQYF
TRBJ1-2 | TRBV6-4 | CASRTGGVFNYGYTF
TRBJ2-3 | TRBV10-3 | CAINGGGATDTQYF
TRBJ1-1 | TRBV29-1 | CSVEDLGRSGTEAFF
TRBJ2-5 | TRBV5-1 | CASSLQGGEQETQYF
TRBJ1-1 | TRBV4-1 | CASSQKGGLAEAFF
TRBJ2-5 | TRBV2 | CASSAVLAGETQYF
TRBJ2-5 | TRBV14 | CASSQRTGRKTQYF
TRBJ2-1 | TRBV5-1 | CASRVNVGRNEQFF
TRBJ1-2 | TRBV29-1 | CSADTGGNYGYTF
TRBJ1-1 | TRBV6-1 | CASSDTRGEAFF
TRBJ2-5 | TRBV29-1 | CSVGGNRGLETQYF
TRBJ2-5 | TRBV25-1 | CASSVTMLAGRPETQYF